This TCR beta chain was captured by sequencing in a study of regulatory T cells in long-lasting Graves disease. Looked up from germline, CDR1 is SSHAT and CDR2 is FNYEAQ (reference sequence). This CDR3 is 15 amino acids long. Time point reported: newly diagnosed GD, antithyroid drugs for less than 3 months. RNA isolated from PBMCs was used to make the TCR library. This clonotype was seen ten or more times. Germline and junction disagree at one end, which may indicate a read error. Arm-PCR with iRepertoire HTBI primers amplified the CDR3 regions for these TCR beta libraries. TCRdb fed the multiplex PCR reads into MiXCR, producing one record per CDR3 protein. There are a few hundred thousand distinct CDR3 sequences in the sample; 15% occur only once, and about 8.3% lies in the top ten. Another study also made use of these data, one on T cells in Graves' hyperthyroidism and ophthalmopathy. That publication notes: Stable Graves' hyperthyroidism meant no ophthalmopathy progression within 18 months. With the HTBI primer set, the TCR CDR3 went through a first round of RT-PCR.

The rearrangement uses TRBV7-7 and TRBJ2-1, with D perhaps TRBD1 (6 bases). This receptor was identified in a woman in her forties with Graves disease. The sample in question was peripheral blood mononuclear cells (PBMCs), obtained at new diagnosis, from a patient treated with antithyroid drugs. The CDR3 is CASSLDRSPYNEQFF. The CDR3 DNA is TGTGCTAGCAGCCTGGACAGATCACCCTACAATGAGCAGTTCTTC.